Presented here are 25 T cell receptor beta chains from one specimen sequenced in a study of cytomegalovirus exposure and HLA in healthy donors. The PCR was carried out with 60 Vbeta primers and 13 Jbeta primers. Produced via immunoSEQ multiplex PCR; TCRdb's table is partial and in-frame only. The sample consists of some 200,000 clones, over 65% of them appearing once. Sequencing was done on a sample of PBMCs. The source is a woman aged 25 to 45 in good health and CMV-seronegative.

The chain links TRBV7-2 to TRBJ1-4; 7 bases map to TRBD1. In germline, CDR1 is SGHTA, CDR2 FQGNSA. Trimming took 4 bases from V and 4 from J; bases not matched to a gene: 3. The CDR3 is 14 amino acids. The CDR3: CASSSTGHNEKLFF. In DNA form, the CDR3 reads TGTGCCAGCAGCTCGACAGGGCATAATGAAAAACTGTTTTTT.

The chain combines TRBV5-5 with TRBJ1-1; 7 bases are a match to TRBD1. With 1 base clipped from V and 6 bases from J, the junction kept 6 bases outside the gene matches. The CDR3 has 14 amino acids. The germline gives CDR1 SGHKS, CDR2 YYEKEE (reference sequence). In nucleotides, the CDR3 is TGTGCCAGCAGCTTGTCAGGGGGACTTTCTGAAGCTTTCTTT. Translation: CASSLSGGLSEAFF.

The chain links TRBV4-2 to TRBJ2-5, with 7 nucleotides matching TRBD1. The J call is in doubt because the DNA end fits TRBJ2-7 better. CDR1 and CDR2 (germline): LGHNA, YNFKEQ. The CDR3 loop spans 17 amino acids. CDR3 sequence (DNA): TGTGCCAGCAGCCAAGATGTACTTGGGCAGGGGGCCTACGAGCAGTACTTC. It translates to CASSQDVLGQGAYEQYF.

In this sample, this clone turned up once. The rearrangement uses TRBV5-1 and TRBJ2-7, with D perhaps TRBD2 (6 bases). Germline V gene sequence: CDR1 SGHRS, CDR2 YFSETQ. CDR3 length: 14 amino acids. Deletions cut 4 bases from V and 2 bases from J, with 13 bases between. CDR3 coding DNA: TGCGCCAGCAGCCAGCGGGTGGATACCTACGAGCAGTACTTC. This codes for CASSQRVDTYEQYF.

This clone came up once. The CDR3 DNA follows: TGTGCCAGCAGCTCTGACAGAAATCAGCCCCAGCATTTT. Translation gives CASSSDRNQPQHF. The rearrangement joins TRBV11-2 to TRBJ1-5, with D perhaps matching TRBD1 (5 bases). Germline V gives CDR1 SGHAT, CDR2 FQNNGV. This CDR3 is 13 amino acids long. V lost 4 bases to trimming and J lost 4 bases, with 8 bases between them.

This clone came up a few times. The V call is TRBV7-9, the J call TRBJ1-4; 7 bases align to TRBD1. CDR1 and CDR2 from the germline V gene are SEHNR and FQNEAQ (reference sequence). V trimming: 5 bases; J trimming: 8 bases; junction bases outside the gene matches: 8. There are 14 residues in the CDR3. Here the CDR3 reads CASSKTGVGEKLFF. The CDR3 DNA is TGTGCCAGCAGCAAAACAGGGGTAGGGGAAAAACTGTTTTTT.

This chain links TRBV28 with TRBJ2-6, with D possibly being TRBD1 (5 bases). Germline loops: CDR1 MDHEN, CDR2 SYDVKM. CDR3 length: 17 amino acids. The V end was cut by 3 bases, the J end by 0 bases, with 12 bases between. The CDR3 spells CASSFRVSYSGANVLTF. The CDR3 coding sequence is TGTGCCAGCAGTTTCAGGGTCAGTTACTCTGGGGCCAACGTCCTGACTTTC.

This clone showed up just a few times. The chain recombines TRBV10-3 with TRBJ2-2, with TRBD1 identical over 10 bases. This CDR3 contains 16 residues. CDR1 and CDR2 (germline): ENHRY, SYGVKD. Losses at the gene ends were 4 bases for V and 6 bases for J; bases not matched to a gene: 8. The CDR3 DNA follows: TGTGCCATCAGTGGGTCCGGGACAGGGGAGGCCGGGGAGCTGTTTTTT. Its protein product is CAISGSGTGEAGELFF.

Only a few counts were recorded for this clone. The CDR3 region is CASGFETGLADTDTQYF. For the CDR3, the DNA is TGTGCTAGTGGTTTTGAAACGGGACTAGCCGACACAGATACGCAGTATTTT. The chain recombines TRBV12-5 with TRBJ2-3; 9 nucleotides align to TRBD2. With 3 bases clipped from V and 2 bases from J, the junction kept 9 bases outside the gene matches. CDR3 length: 17 residues. From germline, CDR1 is LGHNT and CDR2 FRNRAP.

The chain is built from TRBV20-1 and TRBJ2-5; D is ambiguous. V was cut by 5 bases and J by 4 bases, with 8 bases left in between. The germline V gene encodes CDR1 DFQATT and CDR2 SNEGSKA (reference sequence). The CDR3 sequence is 11 residues long. The CDR3 DNA follows: TGCAGTGCTCCCCAGCGAGAGACCCAGTACTTC. Amino acids: CSAPQRETQYF.

The table lists this clone with a few counts. The chain is built from TRBV27 and TRBJ2-5; weak D call: TRBD2 (5 bases). CDR3 length: 14 residues. Trimming cost V 4 bases and J 4 bases, with 13 bases left between them. The germline gives CDR1 MNHEY, CDR2 SMNVEV (reference sequence). The CDR3 DNA is TGTGCCAGCAGTTCGCTGTACCGGGGAGAGACCCAGTACTTC. It translates to CASSSLYRGETQYF.

The V and J genes are TRBV18 and TRBJ2-3; 9 bases fit TRBD2. The CDR3 sequence is 15 residues long. Germline V gives CDR1 KGHSH, CDR2 LQKENI. The V gene end was trimmed by 5 bases and the J gene end by 0 bases; junction bases not matched to a gene: 3. The CDR3 region is CASSGLAGSTDTQYF. As DNA, the CDR3 is TGTGCCAGCTCAGGTCTAGCGGGGAGCACAGATACGCAGTATTTT.

The V gene is TRBV5-1, the J gene TRBJ2-5; D gene unclear. The V end lost 4 bases, the J end lost 5 bases, and 15 bases lay between the germline ends. Germline lookup yields CDR1 SGHRS and CDR2 YFSETQ. The CDR3 extends over 14 amino acids. The CDR3 is CASSAHGPEETQYF. Written as DNA, the CDR3 is TGCGCCAGCAGCGCTCATGGGCCCGAGGAGACCCAGTACTTC.

Only one count was recorded for this clone. CDR3 in DNA: TGTGCCCCGACCCAGCGCCATCTTAGACTTTACAATGAGCAGTTCTTC. This codes for CAPTQRHLRLYNEQFF. The rearrangement uses TRBV21-1 and TRBJ2-1; the D call of TRBD2 is as the table states it, not checked on the DNA. TRBV21-1 is a pseudogene. The CDR3 length is 16 residues.

The chain joins TRBV25-1 to TRBJ2-4, with D tentatively TRBD2 (5 bases). V shed 4 bases and J shed 5 bases, with 9 bases lying between them. The CDR3 is made up of 13 amino acids. Germline-derived CDR1 and CDR2 are MGHDK and SYGVNS. The CDR3 coding sequence is TGTGCCAGCAGTGGCGGGCCTGAAAACATTCAGTACTTC. This translates into CASSGGPENIQYF. Full variable domain (missing parts from reference TRBV25-1 and TRBJ2-4): EADIYQTPRYLVIGTGKKITLECSQTMGHDKMYWYQQDPGMELHLIHYSYGVNSTEKGDLSSESTVSRIRTEHFPLTLESARPSHTSQYLCASSGGPENIQYFGAGTRLSVL.

The V and J genes are TRBV5-4 and TRBJ1-1; 7 nucleotides align to TRBD1. Trimming took 3 bases from V and 1 from J; bases not matched to a gene: 9. In germline, CDR1 is SGHNT, CDR2 YYREEE (reference sequence). The CDR3 covers 16 residues. CDR3 coding DNA: TGTGCCAGCAGCTATCAATGGACAGGACCGAACACTGAAGCTTTCTTT. Protein: CASSYQWTGPNTEAFF.

This clone has just a few counts. V and J are TRBV5-1 and TRBJ2-3, with 12 bases fitting TRBD2. Per germline, CDR1 SGHRS and CDR2 YFSETQ. The CDR3 sequence is 17 residues long. Trimming took 1 base from V and 5 from J; bases not matched to a gene: 8. Written as DNA, the CDR3 is TGCGCCAGCAGCTTGAAAGCGAAACTAGCGGGAGGAGATACGCAGTATTTT. Protein sequence: CASSLKAKLAGGDTQYF.

This clone was counted once. The chain combines TRBV27 with TRBJ1-6, with no clear D. Germline V lookup: CDR1 MNHEY, CDR2 SMNVEV (reference sequence). This CDR3 is 12 amino acids long. The V and J ends lost 4 bases and 7 bases respectively, with 5 bases between them. The CDR3 loop is CASSSVNSPLHF. For the CDR3, the DNA is TGTGCCAGCAGTTCGGTGAATTCACCCCTCCACTTT.

The rearrangement links TRBV18 to TRBJ2-2, with D perhaps matching TRBD1 (5 bases). The germline CDR1 and CDR2 sequences are KGHSH and LQKENI. Trimming pared 3 bases from V and 0 bases from J, leaving 11 bases between. CDR3 length: 16 residues. In DNA form, the CDR3 reads TGTGCCAGCTCACCGGTGGCAGGGACGAACACCGGGGAGCTGTTTTTT. This encodes CASSPVAGTNTGELFF.

A note on this clone: Germline and junction disagree at one end, which may indicate a read error. The chain employs TRBV29-1 and TRBJ1-2; D unclear. The length of the CDR3 is 12 residues. The germline CDR1 and CDR2 sequences are SQVTM and ANQGSEA. The CDR3 sequence: CSAFSYNYGYPF. The DNA for the CDR3 is TGCAGCGCCTTCTCCTATAACTATGGCTACCCCTTC.

The table lists this clone with a few counts. The chain recombines TRBV6-1 with TRBJ2-1; a possible D gene is TRBD2 (5 bases). This CDR3 is 14 amino acids long. Per the germline V gene, CDR1 is MNHNS and CDR2 is SASEGT. Between the trimmed V and J ends, which lost 5 bases and 5 bases, there was a span of 13 bases. CDR3: CASSWTRPDNEQFF. The CDR3 DNA is TGTGCCAGCAGTTGGACTCGACCTGACAATGAGCAGTTCTTC.

The chain recombines TRBV28 with TRBJ2-2; 7 nucleotides match TRBD1. V dropped 2 bases and J dropped 0; count of bases not matched to a gene: 6. CDR3 size: 17 residues. Germline-derived CDR1 and CDR2 are MDHEN and SYDVKM. CDR3 in amino acids: CASSLLKTGTNTGELFF. The CDR3 DNA sequence: TGTGCCAGCAGTTTACTCAAGACAGGGACGAACACCGGGGAGCTGTTTTTT. The entire variable domain, with the rest obtained from reference TRBV28 and TRBJ2-2, is as follows: DVKVTQSSRYLVKRTGEKVFLECVQDMDHENMFWYRQDPGLGLRLIYFSYDVKMKEKGDIPEGYSVSREKKERFSLILESASTNQTSMYLCASSLLKTGTNTGELFFGEGSRLTVL.

On this clone itself: At one boundary the junction diverges from the germline segment, which might be a read error. The genes are TRBV9 and TRBJ2-1, with D tentatively TRBD2 (6 bases). In germline, CDR1 is SGDLS, CDR2 YYNGEE. There are 15 residues in the CDR3. The CDR3 bases are TGTGCCAGCAGCGGTCGGGGGAGCTCCTACAATGAGCAGCTCTTC. Protein product: CASSGRGSSYNEQLF.

This clone has just a few counts. Its ends do not fully match the called genes, so a read error is possible. The genes are TRBV7-7 and TRBJ2-3; the D gene is possibly TRBD2 (6 bases). The CDR3 is 15 amino acids. CDR1 is SSHAT, CDR2 FNYEAQ, per germline (reference sequence). CDR3: CASSREFRGTDTQYF. DNA for the CDR3: TGTGCTAGCAGCCGGGAGTTCCGGGGCACAGATACGCAGTATTTT.

In this sample, this clone turned up a few times. The rearrangement joins TRBV5-6 to TRBJ1-2; D ambiguous. Germline assignment: CDR1 SGHDT and CDR2 YYEEEE. V lost 4 bases and J lost 3, with 10 bases in between. The CDR3 runs 13 residues. CDR3 region: CASSKDGDYGYTF. DNA for the CDR3: TGTGCCAGCAGCAAGGACGGGGACTATGGCTACACCTTC.